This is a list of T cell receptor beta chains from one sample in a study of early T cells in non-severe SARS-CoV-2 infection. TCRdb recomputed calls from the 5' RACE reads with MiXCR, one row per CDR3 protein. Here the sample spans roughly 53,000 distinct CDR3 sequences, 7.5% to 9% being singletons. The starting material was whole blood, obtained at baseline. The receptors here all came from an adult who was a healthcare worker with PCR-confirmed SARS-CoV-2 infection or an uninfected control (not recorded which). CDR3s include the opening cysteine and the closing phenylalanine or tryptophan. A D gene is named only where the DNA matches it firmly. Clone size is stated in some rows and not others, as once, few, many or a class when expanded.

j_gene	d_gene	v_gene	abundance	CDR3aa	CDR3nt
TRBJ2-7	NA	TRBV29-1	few	CSVEALARSGEQYF	TGCAGCGTTGAAGCGCTAGCAAGAAGTGGCGAGCAGTACTTC
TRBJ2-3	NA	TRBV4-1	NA	CASRPVALGTDTQYF	TGCGCCAGCCGACCCGTTGCCCTAGGCACAGATACGCAGTATTTT
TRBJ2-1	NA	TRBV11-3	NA	CASSLVASTYNEQFF	TGTGCCAGCAGCTTAGTGGCTAGCACCTACAATGAGCAGTTCTTC
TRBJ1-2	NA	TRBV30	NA	CAWSDPSGPHVAGYTF	TGTGCCTGGAGTGACCCCTCGGGCCCCCATGTGGCTGGCTACACCTTC
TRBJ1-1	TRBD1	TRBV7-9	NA	CASRDKDRLNTEAFF	TGTGCCAGCAGGGATAAGGACAGGTTGAACACTGAAGCTTTCTTT
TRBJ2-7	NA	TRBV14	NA	CASSQVGGAHEQYF	TGTGCCAGCAGCCAAGTAGGGGGGGCCCACGAGCAGTACTTC
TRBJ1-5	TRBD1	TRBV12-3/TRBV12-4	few	CASSPTGGHQPQHF	TGTGCCAGCAGTCCTACAGGGGGGCATCAGCCCCAGCATTTT
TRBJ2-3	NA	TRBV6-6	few	CASSYSWDTDTQYF	TGTGCCAGCAGTTACTCGTGGGATACAGATACGCAGTATTTT
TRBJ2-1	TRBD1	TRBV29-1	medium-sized	CSGWTGVSNEQFF	TGCAGCGGCTGGACAGGGGTAAGCAATGAGCAGTTCTTC
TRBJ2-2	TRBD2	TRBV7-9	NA	CASSLTRETDTGELFF	TGTGCCAGCAGCTTAACGCGGGAGACCGACACCGGGGAGCTGTTTTTT
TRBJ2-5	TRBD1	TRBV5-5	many	CASSLGPTGGQETQYF	TGTGCCAGCAGCTTGGGGCCGACAGGGGGCCAAGAGACCCAGTACTTC
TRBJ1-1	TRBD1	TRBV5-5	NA	CASSLAVQGADTEAFF	TGTGCCAGCAGCTTGGCGGTACAGGGGGCGGACACTGAAGCTTTCTTT
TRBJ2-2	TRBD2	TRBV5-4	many	CASSSLAGDHTGELFF	TGTGCCAGCAGCTCTTTAGCGGGGGACCACACCGGGGAGCTGTTTTTT
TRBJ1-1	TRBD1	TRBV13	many	CASSIGTVYMNTEAFF	TGTGCCAGCAGCATCGGGACAGTTTATATGAACACTGAAGCTTTCTTT
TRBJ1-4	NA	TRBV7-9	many	CASSLRTEKLFF	TGTGCCAGCAGCTTAAGGACAGAAAAACTGTTTTTT
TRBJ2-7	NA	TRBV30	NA	CAWGINSYEQYF	TGTGCCTGGGGCATCAACTCCTACGAGCAGTACTTC
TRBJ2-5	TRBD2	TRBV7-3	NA	CASSLMGGFQETQYF	TGTGCCAGCAGCTTAATGGGAGGGTTTCAAGAGACCCAGTACTTC
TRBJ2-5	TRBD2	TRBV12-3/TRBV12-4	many	CASSRKWTSGQETQYF	TGTGCCAGCAGTAGGAAGTGGACTAGCGGCCAAGAGACCCAGTACTTC
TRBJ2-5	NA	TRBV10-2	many	CASSVGGGETQYF	TGCGCCAGCAGCGTGGGGGGCGGGGAGACCCAGTACTTC
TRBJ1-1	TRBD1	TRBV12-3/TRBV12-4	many	CASGRGDRGLRLGTEAFF	TGTGCCAGCGGGAGGGGAGACAGGGGGCTTCGGCTGGGTACTGAAGCTTTCTTT
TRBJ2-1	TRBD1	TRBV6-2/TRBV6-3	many	CASSPTGGHEQFF	TGTGCCAGCAGCCCCACAGGGGGCCATGAGCAGTTCTTC
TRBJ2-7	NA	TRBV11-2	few	CASSFRSPGYEQYF	TGTGCCAGCAGCTTCCGTTCCCCGGGCTACGAGCAGTACTTC
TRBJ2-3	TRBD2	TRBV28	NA	CASSLGGAGGTDTQYF	TGTGCCAGCAGTTTGGGAGGGGCGGGAGGCACAGATACGCAGTATTTT
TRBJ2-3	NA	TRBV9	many	CASSLELAASTDTQYF	TGTGCCAGCAGCTTGGAACTAGCCGCTAGCACAGATACGCAGTATTTT
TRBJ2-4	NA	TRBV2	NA	CASSETLNIQYF	TGTGCCAGCAGTGAAACTCTAAACATTCAGTACTTC
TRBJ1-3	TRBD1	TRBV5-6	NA	CASSARGLGNTIYF	TGTGCCAGCAGCGCGAGGGGGCTCGGAAACACCATATATTTT
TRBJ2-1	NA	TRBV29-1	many	CSVAGLSYNEQFF	TGCAGCGTCGCCGGACTGTCCTACAATGAGCAGTTCTTC
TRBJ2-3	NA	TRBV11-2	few	CASSSRPEDTQYF	TGTGCCAGCAGCTCGCGACCGGAGGATACGCAGTATTTT
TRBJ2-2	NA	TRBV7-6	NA	CASSLTENTGELFF	TGTGCCAGCAGCTTAACGGAGAACACCGGGGAGCTGTTTTTT
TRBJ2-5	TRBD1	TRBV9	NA	CTSSFGQGVETQYF	TGTACCAGCAGCTTCGGACAGGGGGTGGAGACCCAGTACTTC
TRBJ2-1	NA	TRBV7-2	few	CASSLTSRGSSYNEQFF	TGTGCCAGCAGCTTAACCTCTCGGGGGAGCTCCTACAATGAGCAGTTCTTC
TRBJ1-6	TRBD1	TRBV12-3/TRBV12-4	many	CASSPGGQALGSPLHF	TGTGCCAGCAGTCCCGGCGGACAGGCGCTCGGTTCACCCCTCCACTTT
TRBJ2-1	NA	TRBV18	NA	CASSPRVAGSFNEQFF	TGTGCCAGCTCACCCCGAGTGGCAGGGTCTTTCAATGAGCAGTTCTTC
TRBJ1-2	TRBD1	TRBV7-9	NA	CASSLQGARFHGYTF	TGTGCCAGCAGCTTACAGGGGGCGCGATTCCATGGCTACACCTTC
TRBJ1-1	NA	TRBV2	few	CASSLMNTEAFF	TGTGCCAGCAGCCTAATGAACACTGAAGCTTTCTTT
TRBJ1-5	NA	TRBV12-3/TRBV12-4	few	CASSQQGSNQPQHF	TGTGCCAGCAGCCAACAGGGAAGCAATCAGCCCCAGCATTTT
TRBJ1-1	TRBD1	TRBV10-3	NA	CAIRGTGMRAEAFF	TGTGCCATCAGGGGGACAGGGATGCGCGCTGAAGCTTTCTTT
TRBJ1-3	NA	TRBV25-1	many	CASSVGGNTIYF	TGTGCCAGCAGTGTTGGCGGAAACACCATATATTTT
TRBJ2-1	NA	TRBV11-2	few	CASSLDTRDEQFF	TGTGCCAGCAGCTTAGACACTAGGGATGAGCAGTTCTTC
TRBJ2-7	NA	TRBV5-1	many	CASSLISAASRQPVSYEQYF	TGCGCCAGCAGCTTGATCTCAGCCGCGTCGAGACAGCCGGTCTCCTACGAGCAGTACTTC
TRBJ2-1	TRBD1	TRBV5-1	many	CASSSTGTGYNEQFF	TGCGCCAGCAGCTCGACCGGGACAGGGTATAATGAGCAGTTCTTC
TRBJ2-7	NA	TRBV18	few	CASSPPSGTEQYF	TGTGCCAGCTCACCACCGTCGGGAACCGAGCAGTACTTC
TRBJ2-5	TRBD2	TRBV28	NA	CASSFSSGGTFETQYF	TGTGCCAGCAGTTTTTCTAGCGGGGGGACTTTTGAGACCCAGTACTTC
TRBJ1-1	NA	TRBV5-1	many	CASSWTDSNTEAFF	TGCGCCAGCAGCTGGACGGACTCCAACACTGAAGCTTTCTTT
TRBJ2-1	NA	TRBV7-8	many	CASSLDSSSVVLHEQFF	TGTGCCAGCAGCTTAGACTCGTCAAGCGTAGTCCTCCATGAGCAGTTCTTC
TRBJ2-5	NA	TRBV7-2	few	CASSLRPGGGHETQYF	TGTGCCAGCAGCTTACGACCTGGGGGGGGCCACGAGACCCAGTACTTC
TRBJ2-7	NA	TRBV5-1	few	CASSFPESSYEQYF	TGCGCCAGCAGCTTTCCGGAGAGCTCCTACGAGCAGTACTTC
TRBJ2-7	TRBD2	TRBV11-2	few	CASSLEASGIYEQYF	TGTGCCAGCAGCTTAGAGGCTAGCGGGATCTACGAGCAGTACTTC
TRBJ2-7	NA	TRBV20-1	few	CSARDAGLSYEQYF	TGCAGTGCTAGAGATGCGGGGCTTTCCTACGAGCAGTACTTC
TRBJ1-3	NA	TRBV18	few	CATATDSGNTIYF	TGTGCCACAGCCACAGACTCTGGAAACACCATATATTTT
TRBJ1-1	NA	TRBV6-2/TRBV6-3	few	CASRRHANTEAFF	TGTGCCAGCAGGAGACACGCGAACACTGAAGCTTTCTTT
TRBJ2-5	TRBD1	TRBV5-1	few	CASSLRTGEETQYF	TGCGCCAGCAGCTTAAGGACAGGAGAAGAGACCCAGTACTTC
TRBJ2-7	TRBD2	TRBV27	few	CAAGGEALYEQYF	TGTGCCGCTGGGGGGGAGGCACTATACGAGCAGTACTTC